This TCR beta chain was captured in a study of neurological immune-mediated disorders. Losses at the gene ends were 2 bases for V and 5 bases for J; bases not matched to a gene: 1. The CDR3 contains 12 residues. The germline CDR1 and CDR2 sequences are DFQATT and SNEGSKA (reference sequence). In TCRdb, the 5' RACE reads were re-called with MiXCR into one record per CDR3 protein. The data show 25,000 to 35,000 distinct CDR3 sequences, with around 1.5% seen just once and roughly 8.7% held by the top ten. This clonotype has a count of ten or more. The sequence was collected from a young woman with multiple sclerosis. Sequenced sample: PBMCs. The chain carries TRBV20-1 and TRBJ1-1; 8 bases align to TRBD1. This chain's CDR3 is CSARQGATEAFF. The CDR3 DNA sequence: TGCAGTGCTAGACAGGGGGCTACTGAAGCTTTCTTT.